This is a list of T cell receptor beta chains from one sample in a study of blood T cell repertoires in COVID-19. Libraries were prepared by immunoSEQ multiplex PCR; TCRdb keeps only in-frame clonotypes and omits some of them. The table records 350,000 or so clones, roughly 86% of them present only once. Sequencing was performed on PBMCs or T cells enriched from blood (not recorded which). The source is a woman in her twenties or thirties who had been exposed to COVID-19. Each CDR3 is given with its conserved first and last residue. Each record gives: clone size, V gene, J gene, CDR3 protein. Not all rows give a size; the values are once, few, many and, for expanded clones, a class.

clone_size: .
v_call: TRBV29-1
j_call: TRBJ2-2
cdr3_aa: CSVHLPRTANTGELFF

clone_size: .
v_call: TRBV15
j_call: TRBJ1-1
cdr3_aa: CATSSNRGLNTEAFF

clone_size: .
v_call: TRBV2
j_call: TRBJ2-1
cdr3_aa: CASMSAGEQFF

clone_size: .
v_call: TRBV24-1
j_call: TRBJ1-1
cdr3_aa: CATRKQGTNTEAFF

clone_size: .
v_call: TRBV27
j_call: TRBJ1-1
cdr3_aa: CASSRLGDRAVVAFF

clone_size: .
v_call: TRBV11-3
j_call: TRBJ2-3
cdr3_aa: CASSAGLAVDTQYF

clone_size: .
v_call: TRBV28
j_call: TRBJ2-1
cdr3_aa: CASSSLIRALYNEQFF

clone_size: .
v_call: TRBV6-5
j_call: TRBJ1-1
cdr3_aa: CASSYGGMNTEAFF

clone_size: .
v_call: TRBV9
j_call: TRBJ2-1
cdr3_aa: CASAGLADNEQFF

clone_size: .
v_call: TRBV19
j_call: TRBJ1-5
cdr3_aa: CASSNTGNQPQHF

clone_size: .
v_call: TRBV28
j_call: TRBJ2-1
cdr3_aa: CASRRVNLNEQFF

clone_size: .
v_call: TRBV3-1/TRBV3-2
j_call: TRBJ1-6
cdr3_aa: CASSPTQINSPLHF

clone_size: .
v_call: TRBV5-4
j_call: TRBJ2-1
cdr3_aa: CASSLLASGSWWDEQFF

clone_size: .
v_call: TRBV5-8
j_call: TRBJ2-1
cdr3_aa: CASSLAGRDNEQFF

clone_size: .
v_call: TRBV7-8
j_call: TRBJ2-1
cdr3_aa: CASSIGRDRRFF

clone_size: .
v_call: TRBV19
j_call: TRBJ2-7
cdr3_aa: CASLRGQSYEQYF

clone_size: few
v_call: TRBV10-3
j_call: TRBJ2-1
cdr3_aa: CAIGPDRYNEQFF

clone_size: few
v_call: TRBV5-6
j_call: TRBJ1-6
cdr3_aa: CASSLSGFDSPLHF

clone_size: .
v_call: TRBV11-3
j_call: TRBJ1-4
cdr3_aa: CASSTTGTEVKLFF

clone_size: .
v_call: TRBV19
j_call: TRBJ1-6
cdr3_aa: CASSAGNPVSYNSPLHF

clone_size: .
v_call: TRBV27
j_call: TRBJ2-3
cdr3_aa: CASSLGPPLAHTDTQYF

clone_size: once
v_call: TRBV7-2
j_call: TRBJ1-1
cdr3_aa: CASSPQGRGWDTEAFF

clone_size: once
v_call: TRBV9
j_call: TRBJ2-7
cdr3_aa: CASSVVAGAGEQYF

clone_size: .
v_call: TRBV9
j_call: TRBJ2-1
cdr3_aa: CASSVGGSGSGNEQFF

clone_size: .
v_call: TRBV7-6
j_call: TRBJ2-5
cdr3_aa: CASSLGGLKETQYF